Presented here are 3 T cell receptor beta chains from one specimen sequenced in a study of cytomegalovirus exposure and HLA in healthy donors. PCR was performed using 60 Vbeta and 13 Jbeta primers. Libraries were prepared by immunoSEQ multiplex PCR; TCRdb keeps only in-frame clonotypes and omits some of them. The data show about 80,000 clones, 79% seen once. The sample was PBMCs. The receptors derive from a woman between 40 and 55 years old in good health and CMV-seropositive.

The genes are TRBV15 and TRBJ2-1, with D possibly being TRBD2 (5 bases). Looked up from germline, CDR1 is LNHNV and CDR2 is YYDKDF (reference sequence). V dropped 3 bases and J dropped 7 bases, with 13 bases sitting between them. This CDR3 has 14 amino acids. The DNA of the CDR3 is TGTGCCACCAGCAGGGGTCAATCGGGAAATGAGCAGTTCTTC. Its translation: CATSRGQSGNEQFF.

V is TRBV7-9 and J is TRBJ1-1, with D possibly TRBD1 on 6 matching bases. CDR1 and CDR2 (germline): SEHNR, FQNEAQ (reference sequence). The CDR3 has 15 residues. Trimming stripped 2 bases from V and 1 base from J, with 11 bases between. This CDR3 reads CASSLSGVRNTEAFF. Written as DNA, the CDR3 is TGTGCCAGCAGCTTATCAGGGGTTAGGAACACTGAAGCTTTCTTT. Variable domain in full (rest from reference TRBV7-9 and TRBJ1-1): DTGVSQNPRHKITKRGQNVTFRCDPISEHNRLYWYRQTLGQGPEFLTYFQNEAQLEKSRLLSDRFSAERPKGSFSTLEIQRTEQGDSAMYLCASSLSGVRNTEAFFGQGTRLTVV.

The V call is TRBV5-4, the J call TRBJ1-3; D remains unclear. CDR1 and CDR2 from the germline V gene are SGHNT and YYREEE (reference sequence). V lost 2 bases, J lost 1 base, and 7 bases lay in between. The CDR3 is 14 residues long. CDR3 region: CASSLDGSGNTIYF. CDR3 DNA sequence: TGTGCCAGCAGCTTAGACGGGTCTGGAAACACCATATATTTT.